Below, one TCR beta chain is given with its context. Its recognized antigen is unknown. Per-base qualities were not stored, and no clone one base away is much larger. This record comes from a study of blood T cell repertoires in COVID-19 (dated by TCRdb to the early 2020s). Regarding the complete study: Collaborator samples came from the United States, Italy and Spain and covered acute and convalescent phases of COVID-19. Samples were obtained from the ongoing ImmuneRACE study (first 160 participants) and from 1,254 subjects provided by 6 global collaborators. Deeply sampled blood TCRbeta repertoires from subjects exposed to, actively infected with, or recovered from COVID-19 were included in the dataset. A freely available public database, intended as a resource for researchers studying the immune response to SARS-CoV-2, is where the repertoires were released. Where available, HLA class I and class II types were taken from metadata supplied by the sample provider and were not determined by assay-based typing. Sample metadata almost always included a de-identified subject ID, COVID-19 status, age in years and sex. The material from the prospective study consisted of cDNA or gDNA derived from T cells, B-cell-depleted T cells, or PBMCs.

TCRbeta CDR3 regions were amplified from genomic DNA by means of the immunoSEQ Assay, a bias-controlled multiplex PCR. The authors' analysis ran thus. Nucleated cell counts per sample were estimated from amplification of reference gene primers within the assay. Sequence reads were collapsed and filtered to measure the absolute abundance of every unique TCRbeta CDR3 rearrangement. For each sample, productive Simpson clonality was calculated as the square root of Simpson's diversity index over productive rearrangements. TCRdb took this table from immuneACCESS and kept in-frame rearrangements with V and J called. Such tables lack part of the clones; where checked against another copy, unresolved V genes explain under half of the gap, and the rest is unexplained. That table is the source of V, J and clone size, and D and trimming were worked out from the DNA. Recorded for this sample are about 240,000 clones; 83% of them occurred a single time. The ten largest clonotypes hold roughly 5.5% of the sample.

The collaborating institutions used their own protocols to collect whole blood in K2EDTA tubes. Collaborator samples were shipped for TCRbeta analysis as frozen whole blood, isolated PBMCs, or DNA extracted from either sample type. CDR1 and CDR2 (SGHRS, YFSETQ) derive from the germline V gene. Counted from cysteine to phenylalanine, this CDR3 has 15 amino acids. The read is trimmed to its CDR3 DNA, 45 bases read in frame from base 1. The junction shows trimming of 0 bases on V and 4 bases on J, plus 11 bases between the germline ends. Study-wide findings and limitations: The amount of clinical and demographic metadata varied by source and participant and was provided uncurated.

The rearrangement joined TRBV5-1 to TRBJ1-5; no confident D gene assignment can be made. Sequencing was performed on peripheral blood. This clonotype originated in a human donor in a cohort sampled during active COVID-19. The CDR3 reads CASSLDPGENQPQHF. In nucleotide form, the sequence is TGCGCCAGCAGCTTGGACCCCGGGGAAAATCAGCCCCAGCATTTT.